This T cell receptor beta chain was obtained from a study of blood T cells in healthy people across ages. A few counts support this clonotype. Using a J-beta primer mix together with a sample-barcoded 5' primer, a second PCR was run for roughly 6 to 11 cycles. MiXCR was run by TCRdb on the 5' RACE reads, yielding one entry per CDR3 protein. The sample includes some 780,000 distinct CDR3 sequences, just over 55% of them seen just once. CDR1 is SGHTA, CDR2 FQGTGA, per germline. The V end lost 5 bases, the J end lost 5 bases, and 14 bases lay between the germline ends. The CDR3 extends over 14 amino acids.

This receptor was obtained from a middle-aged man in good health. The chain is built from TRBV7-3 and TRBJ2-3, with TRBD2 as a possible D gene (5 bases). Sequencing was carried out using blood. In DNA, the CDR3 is TGTGCCAGCAGCGGTCTGCGGGTAGGAGATACGCAGTATTTT. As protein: CASSGLRVGDTQYF.